This TCR beta chain came from a study of shared clonotypes between healthy human individuals. Study in general: Each donor's CD8 memory used one plate, CD8 naive two, each CD4 subset three. Study results and caveats: Sequencing depth was a factor that was expected to affect clonotype sharing among donors. Naive subsets, compared against memory subsets, generally had larger estimated richness values.

Comment on this clone: Its antigen remains unknown.

The repertoire was sequenced with immunoSEQ multiplex PCR; TCRdb's copy has only in-frame clones and lacks some. The sample consists of about 2 million clones, roughly 94% of them appearing once. This CDR3 comprises 15 residues. Germline-derived CDR1 and CDR2 are SNHLY and FYNNEI. Trimming at V came to 6 bases and at J to 2 bases, leaving 8 bases not matched to a gene. This TCR was sampled from a young man in good health. The chain employs TRBV2 and TRBJ2-7; the match to TRBD1 covers 9 bases. The sample consisted of naive CD4+ T cells sorted from blood. As for subset: CD45RA+ positively selected. Here the CDR3 DNA reads TGTGCCAGCAGGGCCGGACAGGGGTCAACCTACGAGCAGTACTTC. Translating it yields CASRAGQGSTYEQYF.